This T cell receptor (beta chain) was documented in a study of chemoradiotherapy in HPV16-positive cancers. Study at large: Candidate HPV-specific T-cell clones and common TCR motifs came from functional assays in two HPV16-positive patients. Study observations and caveats: Functional assays defining HPV-specific T cells used only a couple of HPV16-positive patients.

The V gene's germline CDR1 is SGHTA and CDR2 FQGTGA. With V trimmed by 3 bases and J by 6 bases, 4 bases remained unmatched. The CDR3 covers 15 residues. Generated by immunoSEQ multiplex PCR, the TCRdb table keeps only in-frame clones and is missing some. In the table there are roughly 5,700 clones, about nine tenths of which are singletons. Remarks on this clone: What it recognizes is unknown.

Sequences were derived from blood, sampled from a patient who underwent chemoradiotherapy. The TCR originated in a human donor with HPV-associated anogenital cancer. The rearrangement joins TRBV7-3 to TRBJ2-1; 11 bases align to TRBD2. CDR3 bases: TGTGCCAGCAGCTTTAGCGGGGGGGCCCCCAATGAGCAGTTCTTC. This sequence encodes CASSFSGGAPNEQFF.